Listed below are T cell receptor beta chains from one sample, sequenced in a study of blood T cell repertoires in COVID-19. TCRdb's copy holds only in-frame clones and misses some; the assay was immunoSEQ multiplex PCR. The table has about 42,000 clones, approximately 91% seen once; the top ten hold approximately 2.6%. Sample: peripheral blood. These receptors all come from a human donor in a cohort sampled during active COVID-19. Both conserved end residues are part of each CDR3. A D gene is named only where the DNA matches it firmly. Clone size, where shown, is once, few, many, or a class for clones that have expanded.

clone_size,j_call,v_call,d_call,cdr3_aa,cdr3_nt
once,TRBJ2-5,TRBV7-8,NA,CASSRMVGGLETQYF,TGTGCCAGCAGCCGCATGGTGGGGGGACTAGAGACCCAGTACTTC
few,TRBJ2-1,TRBV30,TRBD1,CAWSTGQGSSYNEQFF,TGTGCCTGGAGTACAGGACAGGGAAGCTCCTACAATGAGCAGTTCTTC
NA,TRBJ2-3,TRBV7-9,NA,CASTSTDTQYF,TGTGCCAGCACATCTACAGATACGCAGTATTTT
NA,TRBJ2-1,TRBV11-3,TRBD1,CASSQGTGAYNEQFF,TGTGCCAGCAGCCAGGGGACAGGCGCGTACAATGAGCAGTTCTTC
NA,TRBJ1-6,TRBV20-1,NA,CSASPGRSYNSPLHF,TGCAGTGCTAGTCCAGGGCGCTCCTATAATTCACCCCTCCACTTT
NA,TRBJ1-6,TRBV30,TRBD1,CAWSVRGTGGSPLHF,TGTGCCTGGAGTGTACGGGGGACAGGGGGTTCACCCCTCCACTTT
NA,TRBJ1-1,TRBV11-2,TRBD1,CASSRDRDPMNTEAFF,TGTGCCAGCAGCCGGGACAGGGACCCGATGAACACTGAAGCTTTCTTT
NA,TRBJ1-1,TRBV2,TRBD1,CASSEDRDTEAFF,TGTGCCAGCAGTGAGGACAGGGACACTGAAGCTTTCTTT
once,TRBJ2-7,TRBV6-1,NA,CASSGQGAGQSYEQYF,TGTGCCAGCAGTGGACAGGGCGCGGGGCAATCCTACGAGCAGTACTTC
NA,TRBJ2-1,TRBV7-8,TRBD2,CASSSERGDYYNEQFF,TGTGCCAGCAGCTCAGAGCGGGGGGACTACTACAATGAGCAGTTCTTC
NA,TRBJ2-5,TRBV7-3,TRBD1,CASSLMAGTGQETQYF,TGTGCCAGCAGCTTAATGGCCGGGACAGGACAAGAGACCCAGTACTTC
NA,TRBJ2-2,TRBV5-1,TRBD1,CASSGQGNTGELFF,TGCGCCAGCAGTGGACAGGGGAACACCGGGGAGCTGTTTTTT
once,TRBJ1-5,TRBV7-6,TRBD1,CASSPEAGGVYRNQPQHF,TGTGCCAGCAGCCCCGAAGCAGGGGGCGTCTACCGCAATCAGCCCCAGCATTTT
NA,TRBJ2-7,TRBV19,NA,CASSLRVSYEQYF,TGTGCCAGTAGTCTCAGGGTCTCCTACGAGCAGTACTTC
NA,TRBJ1-6,TRBV12-3/TRBV12-4,NA,CASSGGNSPLHF,TGTGCGAGCTCTGGAGGGAATTCACCCCTCCACTTT
NA,TRBJ2-7,TRBV7-2,TRBD2,CASSSLGLAGGYEQYF,TGTGCCAGCAGCTCCCTAGGACTAGCGGGGGGTTACGAGCAGTACTTC
NA,TRBJ1-2,TRBV6-5,NA,CASSYRGQSPGYTF,TGTGCCAGCAGTTACCGTGGACAGAGCCCTGGCTACACCTTC
medium-sized,TRBJ2-7,TRBV29-1,TRBD1,CSVRPTGGVTYEQYF,TGCAGCGTTCGCCCGACAGGGGGCGTAACCTACGAGCAGTACTTC
NA,TRBJ2-2,TRBV30,TRBD1,CAWSVQGTGELFF,TGTGCCTGGAGTGTACAGGGGACCGGGGAGCTGTTTTTT
once,TRBJ2-5,TRBV5-1,TRBD2,CASSLAPSGGAETQYF,TGCGCCAGCAGCTTGGCCCCTAGCGGGGGGGCAGAGACCCAGTACTTC
NA,TRBJ1-5,TRBV2,TRBD1,CASNDKGQGFQPQHF,TGTGCCAGCAATGATAAGGGACAGGGATTCCAGCCCCAGCATTTT
NA,TRBJ2-5,TRBV9,TRBD1,CASSKQGSETQYF,TGTGCCAGCAGCAAACAGGGGTCAGAGACCCAGTACTTC
NA,TRBJ2-3,TRBV7-9,NA,CASSLVLADTQYF,TGTGCCAGCAGCTTAGTACTAGCAGATACGCAGTATTTT
NA,TRBJ2-2,TRBV3-1/TRBV3-2,NA,CASVASRTGELFF,TGTGCCAGCGTAGCCAGTCGGACCGGGGAGCTGTTTTTT
NA,TRBJ1-4,TRBV6-1,NA,CASSEVFSDDEKLFF,TGTGCCAGCAGTGAAGTTTTCAGCGACGATGAAAAACTGTTTTTT
NA,TRBJ2-1,TRBV3-1/TRBV3-2,NA,CASSQGTNEQFF,TGTGCCAGCAGCCAAGGGACTAATGAGCAGTTCTTC
NA,TRBJ2-1,TRBV5-1,TRBD2,CASSLESGGANEQFF,TGCGCCAGCAGCTTGGAGAGCGGGGGGGCCAATGAGCAGTTCTTC
once,TRBJ1-6,TRBV19,TRBD1,CASSIQGARSAGNSPLHF,TGTGCCAGTAGTATACAGGGGGCGAGGTCGGCCGGTAATTCACCCCTCCACTTT
NA,TRBJ2-7,TRBV6-5,NA,CASWAGSSYEQYF,TGTGCCAGCTGGGCCGGCAGCTCCTACGAGCAGTACTTC
NA,TRBJ2-5,TRBV7-3,NA,CASSLDAGISRAQYF,TGTGCCAGCAGCTTGGACGCGGGAATAAGTCGGGCCCAGTACTTC
once,TRBJ1-4,TRBV6-1,NA,CASSEMGGIEKLFF,TGTGCCAGCAGTGAGATGGGGGGAATTGAAAAACTGTTTTTT
NA,TRBJ2-7,TRBV5-6,TRBD2,CASSLLSSGEPGEQYF,TGTGCCAGCAGCTTACTTTCCAGCGGGGAACCAGGGGAGCAGTACTTC
NA,TRBJ1-1,TRBV7-2,TRBD1,CASSLWDRGTEAFF,TGTGCCAGCAGCTTATGGGACAGGGGCACTGAAGCTTTCTTT
NA,TRBJ2-7,TRBV6-5,TRBD2,CASRDPGLSYEQYF,TGTGCCAGCAGGGACCCGGGACTAAGCTACGAGCAGTACTTC
NA,TRBJ1-5,TRBV21-1,NA,CASSKAGGSNQPQHF,TGTGCCAGCAGCAAAGCGGGGGGGAGCAATCAGCCCCAGCATTTT
NA,TRBJ2-3,TRBV5-5,NA,CASSLGGIRSRADTQYF,TGTGCCAGCAGCTTGGGGGGTATAAGGTCCAGGGCAGATACGCAGTATTTT
few,TRBJ2-5,TRBV7-8,TRBD2,CASSLARLAGGRRETQYF,TGTGCCAGCAGCTTAGCGAGGCTAGCGGGGGGGCGAAGAGAGACCCAGTACTTC
NA,TRBJ2-7,TRBV7-9,NA,CASSFAGDYYEQYF,TGTGCCAGCAGCTTCGCAGGAGACTACTACGAGCAGTACTTC
NA,TRBJ2-3,TRBV12-5,TRBD2,CASGYGGGPSDTQYF,TGTGCTAGTGGTTATGGCGGGGGGCCTTCAGATACGCAGTATTTT
NA,TRBJ2-2,TRBV3-1/TRBV3-2,NA,CAIATAGGELFF,TGTGCCATCGCGACCGCGGGCGGGGAGCTGTTTTTT
NA,TRBJ1-1,TRBV29-1,NA,CSVEDQNTEAFF,TGCAGCGTTGAAGACCAGAACACTGAAGCTTTCTTT
NA,TRBJ2-1,TRBV5-1,TRBD2,CASTLSGGASSAQFF,TGCGCCAGCACCCTTAGCGGGGGCGCCTCGTCTGCGCAGTTCTTC
NA,TRBJ2-7,TRBV4-1,NA,CASAHRDMAYEQYF,TGCGCCAGCGCACACCGGGACATGGCCTACGAGCAGTACTTC
few,TRBJ1-5,TRBV30,NA,CAWVEQGNSNQPQHF,TGTGCCTGGGTTGAACAGGGAAATAGCAATCAGCCCCAGCATTTT
NA,TRBJ1-1,TRBV6-8,NA,CANTPGGAVGSPNTEAFF,TGTGCCAACACCCCCGGGGGGGCGGTGGGCAGTCCCAACACTGAAGCTTTCTTT
NA,TRBJ2-1,TRBV6-5,NA,CASSYSSGNEQFF,TGTGCCAGCAGTTACTCGTCAGGCAATGAGCAGTTCTTC
NA,TRBJ2-3,TRBV7-2,TRBD2,CASSLRFWRGENTQYF,TGTGCCAGCAGCTTAAGATTTTGGCGGGGGGAGAATACGCAGTATTTT
NA,TRBJ2-7,TRBV10-1,TRBD2,CASSDLAGGPIDF,TGCGCCAGCAGTGACCTAGCGGGGGGGCCAATCGACTTC
NA,TRBJ2-5,TRBV10-2,TRBD2,CASSQRGGLETQYF,TGCGCCAGCAGCCAGCGGGGGGGATTAGAGACCCAGTACTTC